The 28 T cell receptor beta chains given below trace back to one sample, sequenced in a study of cytomegalovirus exposure and HLA in healthy donors. With 60 Vbeta and 13 Jbeta primers, the PCR was carried out. Assay: immunoSEQ multiplex PCR; the TCRdb copy retains only in-frame clones and omits some. The sample table includes about 170,000 clones. The sequenced material came from PBMCs. These receptors originate from a woman between 55 and 75 years old in good health and CMV-seronegative.

The chain couples TRBV5-4 to TRBJ1-2, with a tentative D call TRBD1 (6 bases). V lost 0 bases and J lost 8, with 14 bases in between. Looked up from germline, CDR1 is SGHNT and CDR2 is YYREEE (reference sequence). The length of the CDR3 is 14 residues. The CDR3: CASSLDRAFWGYTF. Written as DNA, the CDR3 is TGTGCCAGCAGCTTGGACAGGGCCTTCTGGGGCTACACCTTC.

The chain uses TRBV9 and TRBJ2-3, with 9 positions matching TRBD2. The CDR3 covers 18 residues. With V trimmed by 0 bases and J by 5 bases, 13 bases remained unmatched. CDR1 SGDLS and CDR2 YYNGEE come from the germline V gene. The CDR3 reads CASSVGNVAGDLLDTQYF. CDR3 nucleotides: TGTGCCAGCAGCGTAGGGAACGTAGCGGGGGACCTCTTAGATACGCAGTATTTT.

The gene calls are TRBV9 and TRBJ1-3; D possibly corresponds to TRBD1 (5 bases). V was cut by 3 bases and J by 0 bases, with 13 bases left in between. The germline V gene has CDR1 SGDLS and CDR2 YYNGEE. The length of the CDR3 is 16 residues. The CDR3 loop is CASSEQPGYSGNTIYF. The DNA for the CDR3 is TGTGCCAGCAGCGAGCAACCAGGGTACTCTGGAAACACCATATATTTT.

Comment on this clone: Other DNA sequences from this sample encode an identical CDR3 as well. This chain links TRBV7-8 with TRBJ1-1; TRBD1 aligns across 7 bases. Germline values: CDR1 SGHVS, CDR2 FQNEAQ. V was pared by 5 bases and J by 0 bases, with 3 bases of the junction left unmatched. The CDR3 length is 14 residues. CDR3 residues: CASSLQGVNTEAFF. CDR3 nucleotides: TGTGCCAGCAGCCTCCAGGGGGTGAACACTGAAGCTTTCTTT.

This clone is deemed medium-sized by its frequency. V gene TRBV2 combines with J gene TRBJ1-1, with 8 bases fitting TRBD1. Germline V gives CDR1 SNHLY, CDR2 FYNNEI. V dropped 7 bases and J dropped 1; count of bases not matched to a gene: 8. The CDR3 totals 15 residues. The CDR3 DNA reads TGTGCCAGCATGGGGACAGGCCGAGGGAACACTGAAGCTTTCTTT. This sequence encodes CASMGTGRGNTEAFF.

J is TRBJ1-1 and V is TRBV2; 7 bases fit TRBD1. The CDR3 runs to 13 residues. CDR1 and CDR2 from the germline V gene are SNHLY and FYNNEI. After removal of 7 bases from V and 8 bases from J, the junction contained 10 bases not matched to a gene. CDR3 loop: CASTPTGPGEAFF. The CDR3 DNA reads as TGTGCCAGCACCCCGACAGGGCCCGGGGAAGCTTTCTTT. The full variable domain, with the rest looked up from reference TRBV2 and TRBJ1-1, is EPEVTQTPSHQVTQMGQEVILRCVPISNHLYFYWYRQILGQKVEFLVSFYNNEISEKSEIFDDQFSVERPDGSNFTLKIRSTKLEDSAMYFCASTPTGPGEAFFGQGTRLTVV.

The chain carries TRBV7-3 and TRBJ2-5, with 8 bases matching TRBD1. The germline gives CDR1 SGHTA, CDR2 FQGTGA. The CDR3 length is 15 residues. Germline trimming cut 4 bases from V and 4 bases from J; bases unmatched to any gene: 8. CDR3 in DNA: TGTGCCAGCAGCTCATCATCGACAGGGGTAGAGACCCAGTACTTC. It is translated as CASSSSSTGVETQYF.

The gene calls are TRBV29-1 and TRBJ2-1; the match to TRBD2 covers 12 bases. The CDR3 has 14 amino acids. Per germline, CDR1 SQVTM and CDR2 ANQGSEA. J lost 9 bases, V lost 6 bases, and 9 bases had no gene match. CDR3 sequence: CSVDTSGGKSEQFF. DNA for the CDR3: TGCAGCGTCGATACTAGCGGGGGGAAAAGTGAGCAGTTCTTC.

The chain carries TRBV15 and TRBJ1-4; tentatively, D is TRBD1 (5 bases). Trimming pared 0 bases from V and 4 bases from J, leaving 9 bases between. CDR1 and CDR2 (germline): LNHNV, YYDKDF (reference sequence). This CDR3 region has 15 residues. Here the CDR3 reads CATSRETGGNEKLFF. The CDR3 DNA reads TGTGCCACCAGCAGAGAGACGGGGGGTAATGAAAAACTGTTTTTT.

This rearrangement joins TRBV7-9 to TRBJ2-7; 7 nucleotides line up with TRBD1. Germline assignment: CDR1 SEHNR and CDR2 FQNEAQ (reference sequence). The V and J ends lost 6 bases and 2 bases, in that order; junction bases with no gene match: 7. The CDR3 covers 14 residues. CDR3 residues: CASRSQGEAYEQYF. For the CDR3, the DNA is TGTGCCAGCAGGTCTCAGGGGGAAGCCTACGAGCAGTACTTC.

The gene calls are TRBV7-2 and TRBJ2-7; TRBD2 aligns across 7 bases. The length of the CDR3 is 16 residues. Losses at the gene ends were 4 bases for V and 1 base for J; bases not matched to a gene: 10. Germline CDR1 SGHTA, CDR2 FQGNSA. The CDR3 protein is CASSSPGRETSYEQYF. The CDR3 DNA is TGTGCCAGCAGCTCCCCAGGGCGGGAGACTTCCTACGAGCAGTACTTC.

V is TRBV19 and J is TRBJ2-5; tentatively, D is TRBD1 (6 bases). V was shortened by 6 bases and J by 5 bases, with 16 bases between the two germline ends. Per germline, CDR1 LNHDA and CDR2 SQIVND (reference sequence). CDR3 length equals 14 residues. This CDR3 is CASSLSGGWETQYF. The CDR3 nucleotides are TGTGCCAGTAGCCTATCTGGGGGCTGGGAGACCCAGTACTTC.

The chain employs TRBV5-1 and TRBJ2-5, with D maybe TRBD1 (6 bases). V lost 2 bases, J lost 5 bases, and 10 bases lay in between. The CDR3 has 13 amino acids. Germline loops: CDR1 SGHRS, CDR2 YFSETQ. The CDR3 loop is CASSLDQGETQYF. CDR3 DNA: TGCGCCAGCAGCTTAGACCAGGGGGAGACCCAGTACTTC.

The rearrangement links TRBV7-3 to TRBJ2-1, with unresolved D. Germline V gene data show CDR1 as SGHTA and CDR2 as FQGTGA. CDR3 length: 15 amino acids. V lost 5 bases, J lost 0 bases, and 11 bases lay in between. The CDR3: CASSLRRSSYNEQFF. The DNA of the CDR3 is TGTGCCAGCAGCCTTCGCAGAAGCTCCTACAATGAGCAGTTCTTC.

J is TRBJ2-7 and V is TRBV6-5; TRBD1 matches 8 bases. The CDR3 is made up of 14 amino acids. Trimming removed 5 bases from V and 4 bases from J; junction bases left unmatched: 7. Germline CDR1 is MNHEY and CDR2 is SVGAGI. The CDR3 reads CASSLDRADYEQYF. In nucleotides, the CDR3 is TGTGCCAGCAGTCTGGACAGGGCCGATTACGAGCAGTACTTC.

The CDR3 sequence is CASMRREVSAGELFF. The CDR3 nucleotides read TGTGCCAGTATGAGGCGGGAGGTTTCGGCCGGGGAGCTGTTTTTT. The chain uses TRBV19 and TRBJ2-2; TRBD2 aligns across 8 bases. CDR3 length: 15 amino acids. The germline CDR1 and CDR2 sequences are LNHDA and SQIVND (reference sequence). Germline trimming cut 7 bases from V and 6 bases from J; bases unmatched to any gene: 10.

The rearrangement links TRBV7-9 to TRBJ2-7, with D hard to call. Trimming removed 1 base at V and 5 bases at J, with 6 bases between. The CDR3 runs 12 residues. Germline V gene data show CDR1 as SEHNR and CDR2 as FQNEAQ (reference sequence). The CDR3 coding sequence is TGTGCCAGCAGCTTAGATCTAGACGAGCAGTACTTC. Protein: CASSLDLDEQYF. Supplemented by reference TRBV7-9 and TRBJ2-7, the full variable domain reads DTGVSQNPRHKITKRGQNVTFRCDPISEHNRLYWYRQTLGQGPEFLTYFQNEAQLEKSRLLSDRFSAERPKGSFSTLEIQRTEQGDSAMYLCASSLDLDEQYFGPGTRLTVT.

This rearrangement joins TRBV4-3 to TRBJ2-1, with 10 bases fitting TRBD2. V lost 4 bases to trimming and J lost 9 bases; unmatched junction nucleotides: 6. The CDR3 is 14 residues long. Germline V CDR1 and CDR2: LGHNA, YSLEER. The CDR3 region has the DNA TGCGCCAGCAGCCCAAGCGGGGGGGCGAGTGAGCAGTTCTTC. Its translation: CASSPSGGASEQFF.

The rearrangement uses TRBV5-4 and TRBJ1-2; 7 bases align to TRBD1. With V trimmed by 0 bases and J by 7 bases, 6 bases remained unmatched. From germline, CDR1 is SGHNT and CDR2 YYREEE (reference sequence). This CDR3 spans 14 amino acids. The CDR3 DNA reads as TGTGCCAGCAGCTTGGGAACAGGGGCCCTTGGCTACACCTTC. Amino acids: CASSLGTGALGYTF.

The chain uses TRBV7-3 and TRBJ2-1, with D possibly being TRBD2 (5 bases). Trimming cost V 5 bases and J 10 bases, with 15 bases left between them. The CDR3 totals 13 residues. Germline V gene lookup returns CDR1 SGHTA and CDR2 FQGTGA. The CDR3 coding sequence is TGTGCCAGCAGCGCCACCCTGAGGAGGGAGCAGTTCTTC. This codes for CASSATLRREQFF. Looking up the rest from reference TRBV7-3 and TRBJ2-1 gives the full variable domain: GAGVSQTPSNKVTEKGKYVELRCDPISGHTALYWYRQSLGQGPEFLIYFQGTGAADDSGLPNDRFFAVRPEGSVSTLKIQRTERGDSAVYLCASSATLRREQFFGPGTRLTVL.

The chain links TRBV5-5 to TRBJ2-1; no definite D call. V was cut by 4 bases and J by 0 bases, with 8 bases left in between. The CDR3 totals 14 residues. From germline, CDR1 is SGHKS and CDR2 YYEKEE (reference sequence). The CDR3 region has the DNA TGTGCCAGCAGCGGGCAAACCTCCTACAATGAGCAGTTCTTC. Encoded protein: CASSGQTSYNEQFF. Combining the CDR3 with reference TRBV5-5 and TRBJ2-1 gives the whole variable domain DAGVTQSPTHLIKTRGQQVTLRCSPISGHKSVSWYQQVLGQGPQFIFQYYEKEERGRGNFPDRFSARQFPNYSSELNVNALLLGDSALYLCASSGQTSYNEQFFGPGTRLTVL.

The gene calls are TRBV28 and TRBJ2-1; TRBD2 might be the D (6 bases). This CDR3 spans 12 amino acids. Germline V gene sequence: CDR1 MDHEN, CDR2 SYDVKM. V was shortened by 6 bases and J by 11 bases, with 14 bases between the two germline ends. In nucleotides, the CDR3 is TGTGCCAGCAGCCCCGGGAGTCAGCAGCAGTTCTTC. This translates into CASSPGSQQQFF.

This chain links TRBV6-6 with TRBJ1-4, with D hard to call. This CDR3 comprises 15 residues. The germline V gene has CDR1 MNHNY and CDR2 SVGAGI (reference sequence). Trimming took 0 bases from V and 2 from J, leaving 7 bases between them. CDR3 nucleotide sequence: TGTGCCAGCAGTTACTCGATTAGTACTAATGAAAAACTGTTTTTT. Translated, it gives CASSYSISTNEKLFF.

The chain uses TRBV7-3 and TRBJ2-5; TRBD1 agrees at 7 bases. Trimming took 3 bases from V and 7 from J; bases not matched to a gene: 5. The CDR3 runs to 13 residues. Per the germline V gene, CDR1 is SGHTA and CDR2 is FQGTGA. The DNA of the CDR3 is TGTGCCAGCAGCTTTGACAGGGTAGGGACCCAGTACTTC. It codes for CASSFDRVGTQYF.

The chain couples TRBV10-3 to TRBJ2-3, with D maybe TRBD1 (6 bases). The CDR3 sequence is 14 residues long. Germline V CDR1 and CDR2: ENHRY, SYGVKD. The V end was cut by 6 bases, the J end by 3 bases, with 13 bases between. Written as DNA, the CDR3 is TGTGCCATCAGACGACAGGATGGAACAGATACGCAGTATTTT. Translated, it gives CAIRRQDGTDTQYF.

The chain links TRBV29-1 to TRBJ2-1, with TRBD1 matching over 8 bases. With 7 bases clipped from V and 4 bases from J, the junction kept 6 bases outside the gene matches. Germline values: CDR1 SQVTM, CDR2 ANQGSEA. The CDR3 covers 13 residues. CDR3 residues: CSAGQAYYNEQFF. CDR3 nucleotides: TGCAGCGCGGGACAGGCCTATTACAATGAGCAGTTCTTC.

The V and J genes are TRBV10-3 and TRBJ1-3; 8 bases are a match to TRBD1. The CDR3 is 13 residues long. Germline CDR1 and CDR2: ENHRY and SYGVKD. Trimming took 6 bases from V and 8 from J; bases not matched to a gene: 6. Written as DNA, the CDR3 is TGTGCCATCAGGGAGACAGGGGATGACACCATATATTTT. Protein: CAIRETGDDTIYF.

This chain uses TRBV7-2 with TRBJ1-4; possible D gene TRBD1, 5 bases. V was clipped by 5 bases and J by 4 bases, with 14 bases between them. The CDR3 contains 15 residues. The germline V gene has CDR1 SGHTA and CDR2 FQGNSA. The DNA for the CDR3 is TGTGCCAGCAGCCCAGAAGGGGCCTTTAATGAAAAACTGTTTTTT. Translating it yields CASSPEGAFNEKLFF.